The clone carrying this TCR beta chain was recorded only once. Its antigen is still unknown. The data are from a study of Tregs in tolerant kidney transplant recipients. Study background: Sorting of CD4+CD25+CD127- cells followed roughly 3-day belatacept mixed lymphocyte reactions, sometimes with roughly 5-day graft donor restimulation.

Data came from immunoSEQ multiplex PCR; TCRdb stores just in-frame clones and leaves some out. The sample has 25,000 to 35,000 clones; approximately 80% are singletons. Study-level findings and limits: Activated donor B cell expansion appeared to reveal the most relevant donor-specific TCRbeta repertoire.

Sequencing was carried out using Tregs from blood cultured with allogeneic cells. The TCR comes from a human donor in good health.

This CDR3 is CASSQLFYEQYF. DNA for the CDR3: TGTGCCAGCAGTCAGCTATTCTACGAGCAGTACTTC. V gene TRBV6-1 combines with J gene TRBJ2-7, with no clear D. The length of the CDR3 is 12 residues. Germline V gene data show CDR1 as MNHNS and CDR2 as SASEGT. Trimming cost V 5 bases and J 3 bases, with 8 bases left between them.